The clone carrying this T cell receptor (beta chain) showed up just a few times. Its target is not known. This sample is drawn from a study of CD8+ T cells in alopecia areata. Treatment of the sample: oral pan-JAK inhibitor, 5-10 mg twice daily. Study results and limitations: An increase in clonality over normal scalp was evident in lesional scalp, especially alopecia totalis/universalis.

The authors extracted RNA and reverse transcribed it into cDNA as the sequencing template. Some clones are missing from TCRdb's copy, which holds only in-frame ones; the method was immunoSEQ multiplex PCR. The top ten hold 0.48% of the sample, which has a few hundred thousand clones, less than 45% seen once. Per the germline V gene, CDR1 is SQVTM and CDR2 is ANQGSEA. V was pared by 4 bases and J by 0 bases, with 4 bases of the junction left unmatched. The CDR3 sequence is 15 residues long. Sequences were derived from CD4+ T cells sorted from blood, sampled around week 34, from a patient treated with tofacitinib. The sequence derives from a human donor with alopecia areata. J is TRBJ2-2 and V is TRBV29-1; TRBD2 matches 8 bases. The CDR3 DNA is TGCAGCGTTGTTATGGGACTAGCGAACACCGGGGAGCTGTTTTTT. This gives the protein CSVVMGLANTGELFF.